This TCR beta chain was sequenced for a study of blood T cell repertoires in COVID-19. Study-wide background: PBMCs, B-cell-depleted T cells, or T cells provided the cDNA or gDNA that made up the material.

Using immunoSEQ multiplex PCR, the repertoire was profiled, and TCRdb retains in-frame clones only, with some absent. The sample has hundreds of thousands of clones; less than 90% are singletons. Trimming pared 3 bases from V and 4 bases from J, leaving 12 bases between. The germline gives CDR1 SGHTA, CDR2 FQGNSA. This CDR3 is built from 14 residues. Study members were between roughly 18 and 100 years old and lived in 25 or so US regions. V and J are TRBV7-2 and TRBJ1-2; D unresolved. Specimen: PBMCs or T cells enriched from blood (not recorded which). The TCR sequence derives from a woman in her thirties who had recovered from COVID-19. CDR3 nucleotide sequence: TGTGCCAGCAGCTTGGACGTCGAGGGCTATGGCTACACCTTC. Its protein product is CASSLDVEGYGYTF.